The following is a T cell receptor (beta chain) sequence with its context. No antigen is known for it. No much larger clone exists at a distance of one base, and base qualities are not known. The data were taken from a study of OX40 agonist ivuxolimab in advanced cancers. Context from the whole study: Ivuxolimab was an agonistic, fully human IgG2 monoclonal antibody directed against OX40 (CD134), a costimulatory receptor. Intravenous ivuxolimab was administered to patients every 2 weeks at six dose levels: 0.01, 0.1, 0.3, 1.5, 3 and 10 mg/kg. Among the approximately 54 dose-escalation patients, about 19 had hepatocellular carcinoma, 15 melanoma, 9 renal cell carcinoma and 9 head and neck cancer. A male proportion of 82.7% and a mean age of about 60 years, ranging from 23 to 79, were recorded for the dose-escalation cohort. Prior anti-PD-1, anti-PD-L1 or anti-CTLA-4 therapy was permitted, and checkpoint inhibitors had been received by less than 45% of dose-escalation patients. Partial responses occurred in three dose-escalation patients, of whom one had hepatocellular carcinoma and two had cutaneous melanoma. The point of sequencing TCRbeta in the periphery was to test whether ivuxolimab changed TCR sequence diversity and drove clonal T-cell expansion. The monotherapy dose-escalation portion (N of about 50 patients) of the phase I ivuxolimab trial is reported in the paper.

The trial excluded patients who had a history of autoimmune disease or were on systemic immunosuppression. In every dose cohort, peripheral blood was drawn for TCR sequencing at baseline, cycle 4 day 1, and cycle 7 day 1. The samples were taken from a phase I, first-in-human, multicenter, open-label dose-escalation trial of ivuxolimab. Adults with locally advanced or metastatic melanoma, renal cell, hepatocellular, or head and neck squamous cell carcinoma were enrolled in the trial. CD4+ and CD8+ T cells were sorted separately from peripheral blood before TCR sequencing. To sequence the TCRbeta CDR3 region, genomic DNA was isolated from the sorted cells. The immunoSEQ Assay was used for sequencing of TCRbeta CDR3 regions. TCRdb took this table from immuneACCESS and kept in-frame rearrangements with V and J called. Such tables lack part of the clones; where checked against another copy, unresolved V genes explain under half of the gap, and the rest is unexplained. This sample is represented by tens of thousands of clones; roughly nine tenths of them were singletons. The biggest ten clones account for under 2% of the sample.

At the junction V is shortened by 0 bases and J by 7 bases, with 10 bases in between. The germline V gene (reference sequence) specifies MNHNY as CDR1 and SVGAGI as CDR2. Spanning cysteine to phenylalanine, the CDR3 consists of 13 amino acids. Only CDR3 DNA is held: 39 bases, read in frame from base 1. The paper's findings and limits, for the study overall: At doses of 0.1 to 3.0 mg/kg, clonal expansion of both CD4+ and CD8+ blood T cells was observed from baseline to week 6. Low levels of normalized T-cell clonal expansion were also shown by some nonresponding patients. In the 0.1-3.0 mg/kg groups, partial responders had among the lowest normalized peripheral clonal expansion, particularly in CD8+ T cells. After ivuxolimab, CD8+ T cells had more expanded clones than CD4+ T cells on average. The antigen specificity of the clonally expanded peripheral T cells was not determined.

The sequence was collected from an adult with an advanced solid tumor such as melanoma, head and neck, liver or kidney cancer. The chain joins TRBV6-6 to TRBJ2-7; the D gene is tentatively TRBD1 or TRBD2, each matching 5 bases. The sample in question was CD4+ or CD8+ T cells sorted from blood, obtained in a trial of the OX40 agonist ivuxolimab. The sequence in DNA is TGTGCCAGCAGTTACTCGGGGACCGGGGAGCAGTACTTC. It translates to CASSYSGTGEQYF.